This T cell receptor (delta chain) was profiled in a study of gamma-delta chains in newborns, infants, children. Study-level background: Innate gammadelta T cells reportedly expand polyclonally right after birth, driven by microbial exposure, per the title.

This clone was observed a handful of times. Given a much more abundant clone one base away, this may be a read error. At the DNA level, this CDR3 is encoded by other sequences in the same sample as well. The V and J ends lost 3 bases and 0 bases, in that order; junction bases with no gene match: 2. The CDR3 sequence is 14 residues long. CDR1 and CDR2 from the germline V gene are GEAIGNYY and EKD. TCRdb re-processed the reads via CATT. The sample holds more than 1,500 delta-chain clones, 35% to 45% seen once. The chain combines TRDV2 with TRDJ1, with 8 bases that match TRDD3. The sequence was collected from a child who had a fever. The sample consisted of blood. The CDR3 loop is CACDLLGDTDKLIF. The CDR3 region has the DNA TGTGCCTGTGACCTACTGGGGGACACCGATAAACTCATCTTT.